One and the same sample provided the 32 T cell receptor beta chains below, sequenced in a study of PD-L1 blockade in urothelial cancer. Sample time point: peripheral blood 6 weeks after treatment start. Profiled with immunoSEQ multiplex PCR; TCRdb holds only in-frame clones, not every one. The sample yields about 48,000 clones, roughly 80% seen once. Sample: PBMCs, taken around atezolizumab (anti-PD-L1) treatment. The receptor set was obtained from a man aged 70-80 years with urothelial cancer.

The chain combines TRBV5-1 with TRBJ2-3, with 7 bases matching TRBD1. Germline values: CDR1 SGHRS, CDR2 YFSETQ. The CDR3 is made up of 14 amino acids. V shed 4 bases, J shed 1 base, and the junction held 3 bases outside the gene matches. The DNA of the CDR3 is TGCGCCAGCAGCCAGGGGACAGGCACAGATACGCAGTATTTT. This sequence encodes CASSQGTGTDTQYF.

The V and J genes are TRBV11-2 and TRBJ2-3; TRBD2 matches 10 bases. Trimming removed 3 bases from V and 3 bases from J; junction bases left unmatched: 12. This CDR3 is built from 18 residues. Per germline, CDR1 SGHAT and CDR2 FQNNGV. DNA for the CDR3: TGTGCCAGCAGCTTCGCCCCCCAGCGGGAGGGCCATACAGATACGCAGTATTTT. It yields the protein CASSFAPQREGHTDTQYF.

V and J are TRBV19 and TRBJ2-3; D perhaps matches TRBD2 (5 bases). Germline CDR1 is LNHDA and CDR2 is SQIVND (reference sequence). The CDR3 contains 14 residues. V lost 5 bases to trimming and J lost 2 bases, with 11 bases between them. In DNA form, the CDR3 reads TGTGCCAGTAGTTCCAGCGGATACACAGATACGCAGTATTTT. The encoded protein is CASSSSGYTDTQYF. Supplemented by reference TRBV19 and TRBJ2-3, the full variable domain reads DGGITQSPKYLFRKEGQNVTLSCEQNLNHDAMYWYRQDPGQGLRLIYYSQIVNDFQKGDIAEGYSVSREKKESFPLTVTSAQKNPTAFYLCASSSSGYTDTQYFGPGTRLTVL.

This clone was observed a few times. This rearrangement joins TRBV11-3 to TRBJ2-5; possibly TRBD2 for D (5 bases). The CDR3 is made up of 13 amino acids. The germline gives CDR1 SGHNT, CDR2 YENEEA. Trimming stripped 3 bases from V and 5 bases from J, with 10 bases between. In nucleotides, the CDR3 is TGTGCCAGCAGCTTTGAGCGGTACGAGACCCAGTACTTC. This codes for CASSFERYETQYF.

The chain carries TRBV5-4 and TRBJ1-2, with 7 nucleotides matching TRBD1. Losses at the gene ends were 0 bases for V and 3 bases for J; bases not matched to a gene: 5. Per the germline V gene, CDR1 is SGHNT and CDR2 is YYREEE (reference sequence). The CDR3 covers 15 residues. DNA of the CDR3: TGTGCCAGCAGCTTGGAGGAGGGGGCCTACTATGGCTACACCTTC. Its protein is CASSLEEGAYYGYTF.

The chain couples TRBV7-2 to TRBJ2-3; 9 bases line up with TRBD2. The CDR3 is 16 residues long. Unmatched junction bases numbered 11, after V lost 5 bases and J lost 5 bases. Per germline, CDR1 SGHTA and CDR2 FQGNSA. The CDR3 DNA sequence: TGTGCCAGCAGCCTCGACTTGGCGGGAGGGGGAGATACGCAGTATTTT. This encodes CASSLDLAGGGDTQYF.

This clone was detected only a few times. This chain joins TRBV5-1 and TRBJ1-2, with 11 bases aligning to TRBD1. CDR3 size: 15 residues. CDR1 and CDR2 (germline): SGHRS, YFSETQ. V was pared by 6 bases and J by 3 bases, with 7 bases of the junction left unmatched. CDR3 in amino acids: CASTTGTGGDYGYTF. The CDR3 nucleotides are TGCGCCAGCACGACTGGGACAGGGGGTGACTATGGCTACACCTTC.

This chain uses TRBV7-2 with TRBJ2-1, with D possibly TRBD2 on 5 matching bases. Germline CDR1 and CDR2: SGHTA and FQGNSA. The CDR3 totals 12 residues. The V end lost 8 bases, the J end lost 6 bases, and 11 bases lay between the germline ends. In DNA, the CDR3 is TGTGCCAGCTCTCGGGATGGCAATGAGCAGTTCTTC. Translation: CASSRDGNEQFF.

The V call is TRBV2, the J call TRBJ2-7, with 11 bases that match TRBD1. CDR3 length: 14 amino acids. Trimming at V came to 5 bases and at J to 3 bases, leaving 3 bases not matched to a gene. CDR1 SNHLY and CDR2 FYNNEI come from the germline V gene. The CDR3 sequence is CASSPGTGGYEQYF. The CDR3 DNA reads as TGTGCCAGCAGTCCCGGGACAGGGGGCTACGAGCAGTACTTC.

This clone was seen once. The chain couples TRBV5-5 to TRBJ2-5; TRBD1 agrees at 11 bases. Germline-derived CDR1 and CDR2 are SGHKS and YYEKEE (reference sequence). This CDR3 has 14 residues. Trimming took 5 bases from V and 1 from J; bases not matched to a gene: 1. The CDR3 protein is CASSGTGGQETQYF. The CDR3 DNA reads as TGTGCCAGCAGTGGGACAGGGGGCCAAGAGACCCAGTACTTC.

This clone was counted a single time. This chain joins TRBV4-1 and TRBJ2-1; 8 bases line up with TRBD1. Germline values: CDR1 MGHRA, CDR2 YSYEKL. The CDR3 extends over 14 amino acids. V lost 1 base and J lost 7; bases outside the gene matches: 3. In DNA form, the CDR3 reads TGCGCCAGCAGCCAAGTGGGACAGGCTAATGAGCAGTTCTTC. Translation gives CASSQVGQANEQFF.

V is TRBV6-6 and J is TRBJ2-7; D remains unclear. Germline V gene lookup returns CDR1 MNHNY and CDR2 SVGAGI (reference sequence). The CDR3 consists of 12 residues. Deletions cut 6 bases from V and 0 bases from J, with 6 bases between. The CDR3 DNA reads as TGTGCCAGCAGCCCCAGCTCCTACGAGCAGTACTTC. It yields the protein CASSPSSYEQYF.

This clone was seen only once. This chain joins TRBV2 and TRBJ2-2; tentative D call: TRBD2 (5 bases). The CDR3 runs 16 residues. CDR1 and CDR2 (germline): SNHLY, FYNNEI. V shed 5 bases and J shed 1 base, with 14 bases lying between them. CDR3 in amino acids: CASSSLARQNTGELFF. In nucleotides, the CDR3 is TGTGCCAGCAGTTCTTTAGCGAGGCAGAACACCGGGGAGCTGTTTTTT.

In this sample, this clone turned up a few times. This chain links TRBV18 with TRBJ2-5, with 7 positions matching TRBD2. Germline CDR1 reads KGHSH; CDR2 reads LQKENI. Trimming cost V 6 bases and J 2 bases; bases outside gene matches: 3. The CDR3 has 13 amino acids. The CDR3 is CASSRAGQETQYF. In DNA form, the CDR3 reads TGTGCCAGCTCCCGAGCGGGGCAAGAGACCCAGTACTTC. Based on the CDR3 plus reference TRBV18 and TRBJ2-5, the full variable domain is NAGVMQNPRHLVRRRGQEARLRCSPMKGHSHVYWYRQLPEEGLKFMVYLQKENIIDESGMPKERFSAEFPKEGPSILRIQQVVRGDSAAYFCASSRAGQETQYFGPGTRLLVL.

The chain recombines TRBV6-6 with TRBJ1-2; D remains ambiguous. Germline V gene data show CDR1 as MNHNY and CDR2 as SVGAGI (reference sequence). The V and J ends lost 7 bases and 8 bases respectively, with 14 bases between them. The CDR3 is made up of 12 amino acids. The chain's CDR3 is CASTRERNGYTF. CDR3 coding DNA: TGTGCCAGCACTAGGGAGAGAAACGGCTACACCTTC.

CDR3: CASKTGGSYGYTF. The CDR3 bases are TGTGCCAGCAAAACAGGGGGAAGCTATGGCTACACCTTC. The chain joins TRBV6-5 to TRBJ1-2, with 8 bases aligning to TRBD1. Germline V lookup: CDR1 MNHEY, CDR2 SVGAGI. J lost 4 bases, V lost 7 bases, and 5 bases had no gene match. There are 13 residues in the CDR3.

V usage is TRBV10-2 and J usage is TRBJ2-1, with 7 bases that match TRBD2. V lost 3 bases, J lost 5 bases, and 4 bases stayed unmatched. Germline values: CDR1 WSHSY, CDR2 SAAADI. This CDR3 comprises 14 residues. The CDR3 sequence: CASSESGINNEQFF. CDR3 DNA: TGCGCCAGCAGTGAAAGCGGGATAAACAATGAGCAGTTCTTC.

The chain employs TRBV18 and TRBJ2-7; no firm D call. The CDR3 runs to 14 residues. Trimming removed 5 bases from V and 4 bases from J, with 15 bases in between. Germline-derived CDR1 and CDR2 are KGHSH and LQKENI. DNA for the CDR3: TGTGCCAGCTCATCGCCAACCACAGTTTACGAGCAGTACTTC. It encodes CASSSPTTVYEQYF.

This chain uses TRBV7-2 with TRBJ1-1; D gene ambiguous. V was cut by 1 base and J by 4 bases, with 13 bases left in between. The CDR3 has 15 residues. Germline lookup yields CDR1 SGHTA and CDR2 FQGNSA. The DNA for the CDR3 is TGTGCCAGCAGCTTAGATCCGGGGTTGATCACTGAAGCTTTCTTT. This translates into CASSLDPGLITEAFF.

The genes are TRBV6-1 and TRBJ1-5; 10 bases are a match to TRBD1. V shed 6 bases, J shed 2 bases, and the junction held 4 bases outside the gene matches. This CDR3 is built from 15 residues. The germline V gene has CDR1 MNHNS and CDR2 SASEGT. The CDR3 DNA follows: TGTGCCAGCAGACGAGGGACAGGGGGCAATCAGCCCCAGCATTTT. It codes for CASRRGTGGNQPQHF.

The genes are TRBV5-1 and TRBJ2-5; 10 bases map to TRBD2. CDR3 length equals 16 residues. V lost 0 bases and J lost 5; bases outside the gene matches: 7. CDR1 is SGHRS and CDR2 is YFSETQ in the germline V gene. The CDR3 region is CASSLVSSGSRETQYF. The CDR3 DNA follows: TGCGCCAGCAGCTTGGTTTCTAGCGGGAGTAGGGAGACCCAGTACTTC.

The chain couples TRBV7-8 to TRBJ2-1; TRBD1 matches 10 bases. This CDR3 spans 19 amino acids. With 1 base clipped from V and 1 base from J, the junction kept 10 bases outside the gene matches. Germline V gene lookup returns CDR1 SGHVS and CDR2 FQNEAQ. The CDR3 nucleotides are TGTGCCAGCAGCTTAGGGCCGGCGGGACAGGGGAGGTCCTACAATGAGCAGTTCTTC. The encoded protein is CASSLGPAGQGRSYNEQFF.

The gene calls are TRBV5-4 and TRBJ1-5, with 10 bases lining up with TRBD1. This CDR3 comprises 15 residues. Looked up from germline, CDR1 is SGHNT and CDR2 is YYREEE (reference sequence). J was trimmed by 2 bases and V by 4 bases; bases with no gene match: 3. The CDR3 loop is CASSQGTGGNQPQHF. The DNA of the CDR3 is TGTGCCAGCAGCCAAGGGACAGGGGGCAATCAGCCCCAGCATTTT.

The V call is TRBV6-5, the J call TRBJ2-3, with D possibly TRBD1 on 7 matching bases. CDR1 and CDR2 (germline): MNHEY, SVGAGI. This CDR3 comprises 14 residues. Trimming cost V 6 bases and J 0 bases, with 10 bases left between them. CDR3 in amino acids: CASSPGGSTDTQYF. The CDR3 DNA is TGTGCCAGCAGCCCAGGGGGGAGCACAGATACGCAGTATTTT.

This sequence joins TRBV19 and TRBJ1-5; D gene unclear. Germline V gene data show CDR1 as LNHDA and CDR2 as SQIVND (reference sequence). This CDR3 is built from 16 residues. The V end lost 4 bases, the J end lost 2 bases, and 15 bases lay between the germline ends. DNA of the CDR3: TGTGCCAGTAGTAGGGTAACAGCGGGCGGCAATCAGCCCCAGCATTTT. It codes for CASSRVTAGGNQPQHF.

Comment on this clone: Lacking the conserved final phenylalanine or tryptophan, this CDR3 likely reflects a read error. Because the CDR3's place on the DNA is in doubt, the DNA is left out and the CDR3 is given as listed by TCRdb. This chain connects TRBV27 to TRBJ2-6; TRBD2 was called by the table and not checked on the DNA. The CDR3 length equals 8 residues, ends included. The germline CDR1 and CDR2 sequences are MNHEY and SMNVEV (reference sequence). CDR3 amino acids: CASIPSGL.

The chain couples TRBV6-1 to TRBJ2-1; 7 nucleotides line up with TRBD2. The CDR3 totals 13 residues. J gave up 5 bases and V 7 bases, and 5 bases lay outside the gene matches. CDR1 is MNHNS, CDR2 SASEGT, per germline. Here the CDR3 reads CASKGTIDNEQFF. The DNA for the CDR3 is TGTGCCAGCAAAGGGACTATTGACAATGAGCAGTTCTTC.

The V and J genes are TRBV5-4 and TRBJ2-3; 8 positions agree with TRBD1. V was pared by 4 bases and J by 1 base, with 2 bases of the junction left unmatched. The CDR3 contains 14 residues. Germline CDR1 and CDR2: SGHNT and YYREEE (reference sequence). Here the CDR3 DNA reads TGTGCCAGCAGCGCGGGACAGGGCACAGATACGCAGTATTTT. It specifies CASSAGQGTDTQYF.

J is TRBJ2-3 and V is TRBV15; 11 bases are shared with TRBD2. This CDR3 is 19 amino acids long. The trim removed 0 bases at V and 0 bases at J, leaving 8 bases unmatched. Germline V lookup: CDR1 LNHNV, CDR2 YYDKDF (reference sequence). Here the CDR3 DNA reads TGTGCCACCAGCAGAGATTCGCCTAGCGGGAGGTCTAGCACAGATACGCAGTATTTT. This codes for CATSRDSPSGRSSTDTQYF.

The rearrangement joins TRBV11-2 to TRBJ2-7; TRBD1 matches at 7 bases. The CDR3 runs 16 residues. Germline V gene lookup returns CDR1 SGHAT and CDR2 FQNNGV. The J segment lost 2 bases and the V segment lost 4 bases, leaving 11 bases of the junction unmatched. The CDR3 DNA sequence: TGTGCCAGCAGCTCGCTACAGGGGCGCCCGACCTACGAGCAGTACTTC. Its protein is CASSSLQGRPTYEQYF.

The V gene is TRBV5-6, the J gene TRBJ1-3, with TRBD1 as a possible D gene (6 bases). CDR3 length: 14 amino acids. Germline-derived CDR1 and CDR2 are SGHDT and YYEEEE. With 3 bases removed from V and 4 bases from J, the gap between germline ends came to 11 bases. The CDR3 reads CASSSGAAGNTIYF. CDR3 coding DNA: TGTGCCAGCAGCTCAGGGGCGGCCGGAAACACCATATATTTT.

V is TRBV10-2 and J is TRBJ2-4; 8 positions agree with TRBD2. With V trimmed by 5 bases and J by 8 bases, 14 bases remained unmatched. Germline assignment: CDR1 WSHSY and CDR2 SAAADI. This CDR3 has 16 residues. The CDR3 loop is CASSSPKAGDRYIQYF. In nucleotides, the CDR3 is TGCGCCAGCAGTAGCCCCAAAGCGGGAGATAGGTACATTCAGTACTTC.